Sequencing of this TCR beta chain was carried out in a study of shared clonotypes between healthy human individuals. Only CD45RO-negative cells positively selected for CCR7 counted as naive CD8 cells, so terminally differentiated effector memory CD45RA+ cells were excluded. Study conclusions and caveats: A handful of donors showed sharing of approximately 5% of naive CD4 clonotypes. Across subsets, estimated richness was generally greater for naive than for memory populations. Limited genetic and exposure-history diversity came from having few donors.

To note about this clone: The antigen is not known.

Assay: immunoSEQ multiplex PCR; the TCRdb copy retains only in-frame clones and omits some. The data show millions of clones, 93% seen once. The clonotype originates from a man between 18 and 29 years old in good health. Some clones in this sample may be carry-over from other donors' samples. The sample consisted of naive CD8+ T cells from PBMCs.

CDR3 nucleotide sequence: TGTGCCAGCACCGGCGGAGGGAGCTCCTACAATGAGCAGTTCTTC. Protein: CASTGGGSSYNEQFF. The V and J genes are TRBV7-8 and TRBJ2-1; possibly TRBD2 for D (6 bases). Germline V gene lookup returns CDR1 SGHVS and CDR2 FQNEAQ. The CDR3 loop spans 15 amino acids. V shed 7 bases and J shed 0 bases, with 13 bases lying between them.